This T cell receptor (beta chain) was recorded in a study of blood T cell repertoires in COVID-19 (dated by TCRdb to 2020 to 2021). Regarding the complete study: Samples from collaborators originated in the United States, Italy and Spain and spanned both the acute and convalescent phases of COVID-19. The material from the prospective study consisted of cDNA or gDNA derived from T cells, B-cell-depleted T cells, or PBMCs. Subjects who had been exposed to COVID-19, were actively infected with it, or had recovered from it provided the deeply sampled blood TCRbeta repertoires that made up the dataset. The repertoires were released in a freely available public database intended as a resource for research on the immune response to SARS-CoV-2. Samples came from the ongoing ImmuneRACE study (first 160 participants) plus 1,254 subjects from 6 global collaborators. A de-identified subject ID, COVID-19 status, age in years and sex were almost always included in the sample metadata. Where HLA class I and class II types were available, the types were taken from metadata supplied by the sample provider, not from assay-based typing. Summary of the overall study and its limitations: Clinical and demographic metadata were provided uncurated, with the amount varying by source and participant.

Including the terminal cysteine and phenylalanine, the CDR3 comprises 18 residues. The read is trimmed to its CDR3 DNA, 54 bases read in frame from base 1. CDR1 is given as LGHNA and CDR2 as YNFKEQ, both from the germline V gene. Between the V and J ends, shortened by 2 bases and 2 bases respectively, the junction contains 22 bases. Each collaborating institution followed its own protocols to collect whole blood in K2EDTA tubes. For TCRbeta analysis, collaborators shipped samples as frozen whole blood, isolated PBMCs, or DNA extracted from either of those sample types. The immunoSEQ Assay, a bias-controlled multiplex PCR, was used to amplify TCRbeta CDR3 regions from genomic DNA. The published analysis was carried out like this. Nucleated cell counts per sample were estimated from amplification of reference gene primers within the assay. To quantify the absolute abundance of each unique TCRbeta CDR3 rearrangement, sequence reads were collapsed and filtered. For each sample, productive Simpson clonality was calculated by taking the square root of Simpson's diversity index across productive rearrangements. This is the immuneACCESS table as TCRdb keeps it, with only in-frame sequences that have V and J called. A part of the clones is gone; compared with another copy, unresolved V genes explain less than half, and the rest is unexplained. The V and J calls and the clone size are those of that table, but D and trimming were determined from the DNA. This sample lists over 100,000 clones; 75% to 90% were detected once. Together, the top ten hold 1% to 1.4% of the sample.

About this clone itself: What this receptor recognizes is not known. Base quality data are lacking; no much larger clone is found one base away.

The material sequenced was peripheral blood. The TCR originated in a human donor in a cohort sampled during active COVID-19. The rearranged segments are TRBV4-2 and TRBJ2-7, with TRBD2 perhaps the D gene, on 6 matching bases. The CDR3 is CASSQPGSGDALTYEQYF. Here is the DNA: TGTGCCAGCAGCCAACCTGGCTCGGGGGACGCTTTAACCTACGAGCAGTACTTC.